This T cell receptor beta chain was captured by sequencing in a study of OX40 agonist ivuxolimab in advanced cancers. Study background: Patients' therapy was ivuxolimab, an antibody that acts as an agonist of OX40 (CD134).

As concerns this clone: Its target is not known.

The CDR3 extends over 16 amino acids. The germline V gene has CDR1 MDHEN and CDR2 SYDVKM. V lost 1 base, J lost 7 bases, and 17 bases lay in between. Samples of blood were obtained at baseline, on cycle 4 day 1, and on cycle 7 day 1. Assay used: immunoSEQ multiplex PCR; TCRdb lists only in-frame clones, some missing. The table shows 48,000 or so clones, with over 85% occurring only once. Study observations and caveats: At doses 0.1 to 3.0 mg/kg, CD4+ and CD8+ clones expanded. Some patients who did not respond also had low normalized T-cell clonal expansion.

The rearrangement uses TRBV28 and TRBJ1-5; D uncertain. Sample: CD4+ or CD8+ T cells sorted from blood, taken in a trial of the OX40 agonist ivuxolimab. This sequence was found in an adult with an advanced solid tumor such as melanoma, head and neck, liver or kidney cancer. CDR3: CASSLYLGSLDQPQHF. The CDR3 bases are TGTGCCAGCAGTTTATACCTCGGCAGTCTGGACCAGCCCCAGCATTTT.